Listed below are T cell receptor beta chains from one sample, sequenced in a study of technical replicates of blood from a few donors. The table came from immunoSEQ multiplex PCR; TCRdb's copy has only in-frame clones and leaves some out. The table lists about 88,000 clones, 94% of them singletons. The sample consisted of T cells isolated from PBMCs. The receptor source for this set is a human donor in good health. CDR3s include the opening cysteine and the closing phenylalanine or tryptophan. D genes are given only for firm matches. Part of the rows lack a size; the others show once, few, many or a class for expanded clones.

TRBD1,TRBV5-1,NA,TRBJ1-1,TGCGCCAGCAGCTTACCGGGACAGGGTTCGTCGAACACTGAAGCTTTCTTT,CASSLPGQGSSNTEAFF
NA,TRBV5-1,NA,TRBJ2-7,TGCGCCAGCAGCTTGGCTTCCGGGACATTGACCTACGAGCAGTACTTC,CASSLASGTLTYEQYF
NA,TRBV5-1,NA,TRBJ2-7,TGCGCCAGCAGCTCGGAGTACGAGCAGTACTTC,CASSSEYEQYF
NA,TRBV7-9,NA,TRBJ2-1,TGTGCCAGCAGCTTCAGGCGCGGCAGGGAAAACAATGAGCAGTTCTTC,CASSFRRGRENNEQFF
NA,TRBV7-9,NA,TRBJ2-7,TGTGCCAGCAGCTTTAACAGGGTTACAACCTACGAGCAGTACTTC,CASSFNRVTTYEQYF
NA,TRBV2,few,TRBJ2-1,TGTGCCAGCAGTCTACAGAATAATGAGCAGTTCTTC,CASSLQNNEQFF
NA,TRBV2,NA,TRBJ2-5,TGTGCCAGCAGTAGAGTCCAAGAGACCCAGTACTTC,CASSRVQETQYF
NA,TRBV19,NA,TRBJ2-2,TGTGCCAGTAGTATAGGAGCAGGGAGGCCCACGGAGCTGTTTTTT,CASSIGAGRPTELFF
NA,TRBV6-6,NA,TRBJ1-2,TGTGCCAGCAGTTACGGGGACATTTGGGCATATGGCTACACCTTC,CASSYGDIWAYGYTF
TRBD2,TRBV4-1,NA,TRBJ2-1,TGCGCCAGCAGCCATCCACATAGCGGGAGTGGGTACAATGAGCAGTTCTTC,CASSHPHSGSGYNEQFF
NA,TRBV29-1,NA,TRBJ1-1,TGCAGCGTTGAAGAGGACTTGAACACTGAAGCTTTCTTT,CSVEEDLNTEAFF
TRBD1,TRBV6-5,NA,TRBJ1-6,TGTGCCAGCAGACAACAGGGGATATGGTCACCCCTCCACTTT,CASRQQGIWSPLHF
NA,TRBV28,NA,TRBJ2-2,TGTGCCAGCAGTTTGGGGGGACTCGCCAGGGCCGGGGAGCTGTTTTTT,CASSLGGLARAGELFF
TRBD1,TRBV6-1,NA,TRBJ1-5,TGTGCCAGCAGTGAATATGAAAGGGGGCCCGTTAATCAGCCCCAGCATTTT,CASSEYERGPVNQPQHF
NA,TRBV28,NA,TRBJ1-5,TGTGCCAGCAGTTTTCACACAGGCGGTAAGCCCCAGCATTTT,CASSFHTGGKPQHF
TRBD1,TRBV13,NA,TRBJ1-2,TGTGCCAGCAGCTTAAGCAGGGGGCTTATTGGCTACACCTTC,CASSLSRGLIGYTF
TRBD2,TRBV5-1,NA,TRBJ2-7,TGCGCCAGCAGCTTGTTTGGGACTAGCGGGACTTACGAGCAGTACTTC,CASSLFGTSGTYEQYF
TRBD1,TRBV18,few,TRBJ1-2,TGTGCCAGCTCACCGGGACAGGGGTTGTATGGCTACACCTTC,CASSPGQGLYGYTF
NA,TRBV30,NA,TRBJ2-7,TGTGCCTGGGCGTTAATGGCGGGGCGCTCACCCTACTACGAGCAGTACTTC,CAWALMAGRSPYYEQYF
TRBD2,TRBV6-1,NA,TRBJ2-1,TGTGCCAGCAGTGGCGGACTAGCGGGGATCAATGAGCAGTTCTTC,CASSGGLAGINEQFF
NA,TRBV6-6,NA,TRBJ1-3,TGTGCCAGCAGCTCGACAGAGACTGGAAACACCATATATTTT,CASSSTETGNTIYF
NA,TRBV5-1,NA,TRBJ1-1,TGCGCCAGCAGCTTTACAGAAGACACTGAAGCTTTCTTT,CASSFTEDTEAFF
NA,TRBV19,NA,TRBJ1-1,TGTGCCAGTAGTATTATACAGGGTAGAACTGAAGCTTTCTTT,CASSIIQGRTEAFF
NA,TRBV6-6,NA,TRBJ2-2,TGTGCCAGCAGTTACTCGAGGACCGGGGAGCTGTTTTTT,CASSYSRTGELFF
TRBD2,TRBV27,NA,TRBJ2-7,TGTGCCAGCAGTTCCGGGAGGGCCGTTTACGAGCAGTACTTC,CASSSGRAVYEQYF
NA,TRBV9,NA,TRBJ1-1,TGTGCCAGCAGCGTAACGGGAAGCACTGAAGCTTTCTTT,CASSVTGSTEAFF
NA,TRBV7-2,once,TRBJ2-7,TGTGCCAGCAGCTTATTACCAGGGGGGTACTACGAGCAGTACTTC,CASSLLPGGYYEQYF
NA,TRBV5-4,NA,TRBJ2-7,TGTGCCAGCAGCTTGGCCCATTCCTACGAGCAGTACTTC,CASSLAHSYEQYF
NA,TRBV6-5,NA,TRBJ1-2,TGTGCCAGCTGGGACTCCTCCCGGGGATATGGCTACACCTTC,CASWDSSRGYGYTF
NA,TRBV25-1,NA,TRBJ1-2,TGTGCCAGCAGCCCCAGACATGGTGGCTACACCTTC,CASSPRHGGYTF
NA,TRBV29-1,NA,TRBJ1-1,TGCAGCGTTGTTCAGGGGAGACGAAGCACTGAAGCTTTCTTT,CSVVQGRRSTEAFF
NA,TRBV6-1,NA,TRBJ2-2,TGTGCCAGCAGTGAAGCTGTCCGTGCCGGGGAGCTGTTTTTT,CASSEAVRAGELFF
TRBD2,TRBV5-1,NA,TRBJ2-5,TGCGCCAGCAGCTTGGGGGGGGGTGTCCAAGAGACCCAGTACTTC,CASSLGGGVQETQYF
TRBD1,TRBV19,NA,TRBJ1-5,TGTGCCAGTAGTCCCCGGCCTGGGACAGGGAGTAATCAGCCCCAGCATTTT,CASSPRPGTGSNQPQHF
NA,TRBV15,NA,TRBJ1-1,TGTGCCACCAGCAACCCGAGTGAAGAAGCTTTCTTT,CATSNPSEEAFF
NA,TRBV6-5,NA,TRBJ1-1,TGTGCCAGCAGCCCCGCAGGGCGGGGGAACACTGAAGCTTTCTTT,CASSPAGRGNTEAFF
TRBD1,TRBV25-1,NA,TRBJ1-1,TGTGCCAGCAGATTGGACAGGGGGCCCATCGCGAACACTGAAGCTTTCTTT,CASRLDRGPIANTEAFF